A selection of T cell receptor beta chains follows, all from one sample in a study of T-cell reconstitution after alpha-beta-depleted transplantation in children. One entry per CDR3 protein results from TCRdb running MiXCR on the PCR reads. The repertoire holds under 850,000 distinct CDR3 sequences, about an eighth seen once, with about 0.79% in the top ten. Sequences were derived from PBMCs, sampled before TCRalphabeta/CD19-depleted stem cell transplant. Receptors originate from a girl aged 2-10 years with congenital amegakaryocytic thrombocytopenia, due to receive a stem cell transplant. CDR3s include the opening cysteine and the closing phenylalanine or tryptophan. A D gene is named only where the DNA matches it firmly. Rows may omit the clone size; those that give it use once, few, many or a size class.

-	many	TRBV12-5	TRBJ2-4	CASVPGGAKNIQYF	TGTGCTAGTGTACCAGGGGGGGCCAAAAACATTCAGTACTTC
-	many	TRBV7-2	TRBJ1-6	CASSFTNSPLHF	TGTGCCAGCAGCTTCACGAATTCACCCCTCCACTTT
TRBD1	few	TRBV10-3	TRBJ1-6	CAISVAGGSNNSPLHF	TGTGCCATCAGTGTTGCAGGGGGTTCAAATAATTCACCCCTCCACTTT
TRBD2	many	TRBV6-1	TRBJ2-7	CASSRSGTSGYEQYF	TGTGCCAGCAGTCGATCCGGGACTAGCGGATACGAGCAGTACTTC
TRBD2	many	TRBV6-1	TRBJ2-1	CASSRTPGLAGFRFSYNEQFF	TGTGCCAGCAGTCGAACTCCGGGACTAGCGGGTTTTCGATTCTCCTACAATGAGCAGTTCTTC
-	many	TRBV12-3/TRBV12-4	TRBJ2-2	CASKRLNTGELFF	TGTGCCAGCAAGCGGTTGAACACCGGGGAGCTGTTTTTT
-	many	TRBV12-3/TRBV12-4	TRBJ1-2	CASSRFPFGDYGYTF	TGTGCCAGCAGTCGGTTCCCTTTCGGTGACTATGGCTACACCTTC
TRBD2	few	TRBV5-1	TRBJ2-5	CASSLAVTVSGGQETQYF	TGCGCCAGCAGCTTGGCCGTTACTGTTTCGGGGGGCCAAGAGACCCAGTACTTC
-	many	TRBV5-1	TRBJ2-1	CASSLSTNNEQFF	TGCGCCAGCAGCTTGTCGACTAACAATGAGCAGTTCTTC
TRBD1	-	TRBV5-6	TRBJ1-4	CASSWRTGARSTNEKLFF	TGTGCCAGCAGCTGGAGGACAGGGGCCAGATCAACTAATGAAAAACTGTTTTTT
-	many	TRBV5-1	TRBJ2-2	CASSSLQAATGELFF	TGCGCCAGCAGCTCACTCCAGGCGGCGACCGGGGAGCTGTTTTTT
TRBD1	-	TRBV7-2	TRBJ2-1	CASRPTGDHEQFF	TGTGCCAGCAGACCCACAGGGGACCATGAGCAGTTCTTC
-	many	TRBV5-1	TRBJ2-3	CASSLEFGDAQYF	TGCGCCAGCAGCTTGGAATTCGGGGATGCGCAGTATTTT
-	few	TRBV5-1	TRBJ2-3	CASSSQGSRTNTQYF	TGCGCCAGCAGCTCCCAGGGGTCCCGCACAAATACGCAGTATTTT
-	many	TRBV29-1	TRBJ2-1	CSVEVGGARNEQFF	TGCAGCGTTGAAGTGGGGGGTGCACGGAATGAGCAGTTCTTC
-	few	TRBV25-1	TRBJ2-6	CASTLSGVGANVLTF	TGTGCCAGCACCCTGTCAGGGGTCGGGGCCAACGTCCTGACTTTC
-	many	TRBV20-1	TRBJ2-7	CSAQTYSSSSYEQYF	TGCAGTGCGCAGACCTACAGCTCCAGCTCCTACGAGCAGTACTTC
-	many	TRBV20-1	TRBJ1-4	CSAPDGATNEKLFF	TGCAGTGCCCCGGACGGGGCAACTAATGAAAAACTGTTTTTT
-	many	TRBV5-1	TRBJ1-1	CASSFYTGLNTEAFF	TGCGCCAGCAGCTTCTATACAGGGTTAAACACTGAAGCTTTCTTT
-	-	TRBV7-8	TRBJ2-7	CASSLDTRRSYEQYF	TGTGCCAGCAGCTTAGATACTAGGCGTTCGTACGAGCAGTACTTC
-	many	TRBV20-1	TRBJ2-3	CSVSGGPGTDTQYF	TGCAGTGTCAGTGGGGGGCCGGGGACAGATACGCAGTATTTT
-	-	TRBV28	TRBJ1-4	CASTPPRGANEKLFF	TGTGCCAGCACCCCACCGCGTGGGGCTAATGAAAAACTGTTTTTT
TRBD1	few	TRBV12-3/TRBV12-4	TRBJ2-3	CASSNGTGGADTQYF	TGTGCCAGCAGCAACGGGACAGGGGGCGCAGATACGCAGTATTTT
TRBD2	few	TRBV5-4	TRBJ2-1	CASSLRLAGKNEQFF	TGTGCCAGCAGCTTACGACTAGCGGGAAAGAATGAGCAGTTCTTC
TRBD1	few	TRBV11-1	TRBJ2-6	CASSLVRGQGALHGANVLTF	TGTGCCAGCAGCTTAGTGAGGGGACAGGGGGCTCTTCATGGGGCCAACGTCCTGACTTTC
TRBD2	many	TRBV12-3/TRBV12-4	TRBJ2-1	CASSRTSIVLADNEQFF	TGTGCCAGCAGTCGGACTAGTATCGTCTTAGCCGATAATGAGCAGTTCTTC
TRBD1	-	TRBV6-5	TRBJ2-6	CASSWDSRSGANVLTF	TGTGCCAGCAGTTGGGACAGCCGCTCTGGGGCCAACGTCCTGACTTTC
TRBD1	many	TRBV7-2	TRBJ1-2	CASSSTQGARNGYTF	TGTGCCAGCAGCTCCACACAGGGGGCGCGAAATGGCTACACCTTC
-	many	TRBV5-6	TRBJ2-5	CASSSDRQETQYF	TGTGCCAGCAGCTCGGACCGCCAAGAGACCCAGTACTTC
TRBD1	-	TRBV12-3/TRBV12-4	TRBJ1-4	CASSATGGEDEKLFF	TGTGCCAGCAGTGCAACAGGGGGAGAGGATGAAAAACTGTTTTTT
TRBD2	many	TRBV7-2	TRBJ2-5	CASRLLGTTQETQYF	TGTGCCAGCAGATTACTCGGGACTACACAAGAGACCCAGTACTTC
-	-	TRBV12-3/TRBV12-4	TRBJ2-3	CASSGSRADTQYF	TGTGCCAGCAGTGGATCGAGGGCAGATACGCAGTATTTT
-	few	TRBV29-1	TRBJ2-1	CSVEDRAGYVDNEQFF	TGCAGCGTTGAAGATCGCGCCGGATACGTGGACAATGAGCAGTTCTTC
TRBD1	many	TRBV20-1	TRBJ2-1	CSGQGSSYNEQFF	TGCAGTGGACAGGGTAGCTCCTACAATGAGCAGTTCTTC
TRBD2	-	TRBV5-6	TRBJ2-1	CASSLGLAGFEQFF	TGTGCCAGCAGCTTGGGACTAGCGGGATTTGAGCAGTTCTTC
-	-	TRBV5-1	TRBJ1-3	CASSFGTGGNTIYF	TGCGCCAGCAGCTTCGGGACGGGGGGAAACACCATATATTTT
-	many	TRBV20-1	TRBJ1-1	CSALPPMNTEAFF	TGCAGTGCCCTACCCCCCATGAACACTGAAGCTTTCTTT
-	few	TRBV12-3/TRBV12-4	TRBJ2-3	CASSTPRGNTDTQYF	TGTGCCAGCAGTACCCCGCGCGGGAACACAGATACGCAGTATTTT
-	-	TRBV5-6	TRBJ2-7	CARSFGLPSYEQYF	TGTGCCAGGAGCTTTGGGCTCCCCTCCTACGAGCAGTACTTC
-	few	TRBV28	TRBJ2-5	CASSLGRGGTQYF	TGTGCCAGCAGTTTGGGAAGGGGAGGGACCCAGTACTTC
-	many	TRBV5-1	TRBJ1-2	CASSLVPEQRLGYGYTF	TGCGCCAGCAGCTTGGTTCCGGAACAGCGGTTGGGCTATGGCTACACCTTC
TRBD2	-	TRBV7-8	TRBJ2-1	CASSLASPVAGGPYNEQFF	TGTGCCAGCAGCTTAGCTTCCCCCGTCGCGGGAGGGCCCTACAATGAGCAGTTCTTC
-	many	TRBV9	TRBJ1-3	CASSPSTGNSGNTIYF	TGTGCCAGCAGCCCATCGACCGGGAACTCTGGAAACACCATATATTTT
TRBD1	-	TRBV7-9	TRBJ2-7	CASSFFRDRGNEQYF	TGTGCCAGCAGCTTTTTCCGGGACAGGGGGAACGAGCAGTACTTC
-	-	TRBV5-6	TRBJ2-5	CASSLELAATPQETQYF	TGTGCCAGCAGCTTGGAACTAGCAGCTACACCCCAAGAGACCCAGTACTTC
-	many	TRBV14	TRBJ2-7	CASSQTGISYEQYF	TGTGCCAGCAGCCAGACAGGTATCTCCTACGAGCAGTACTTC
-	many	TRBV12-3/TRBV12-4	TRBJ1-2	CASSLMLSGDGYTF	TGTGCCAGCAGTTTAATGTTGTCAGGGGATGGCTACACCTTC
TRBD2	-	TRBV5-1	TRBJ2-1	CASCLMGLAGVDEQFF	TGCGCCAGCTGCCTTATGGGACTAGCGGGAGTCGATGAGCAGTTCTTC
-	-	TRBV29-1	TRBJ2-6	CSVVGDSGANVLTF	TGCAGCGTTGTCGGGGACTCTGGGGCCAACGTCCTGACTTTC
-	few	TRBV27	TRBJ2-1	CASSFDRGGGNEQFF	TGTGCCAGCAGTTTTGACAGGGGAGGGGGCAATGAGCAGTTCTTC
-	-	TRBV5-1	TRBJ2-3	CASSLLGPPTDTQYF	TGCGCCAGCAGCCTCCTTGGTCCTCCCACAGATACGCAGTATTTT
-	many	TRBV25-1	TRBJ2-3	CASSDFGAPNTQYF	TGTGCCAGCAGTGATTTCGGGGCCCCTAATACGCAGTATTTT
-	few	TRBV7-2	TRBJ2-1	CASSLVGGIMSYNEQFF	TGTGCCAGCAGCTTAGTTGGCGGGATCATGTCCTACAATGAGCAGTTCTTC
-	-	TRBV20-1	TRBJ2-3	CSAPQELGILASTDTQYF	TGCAGTGCCCCCCAAGAACTAGGGATCTTAGCTAGCACAGATACGCAGTATTTT